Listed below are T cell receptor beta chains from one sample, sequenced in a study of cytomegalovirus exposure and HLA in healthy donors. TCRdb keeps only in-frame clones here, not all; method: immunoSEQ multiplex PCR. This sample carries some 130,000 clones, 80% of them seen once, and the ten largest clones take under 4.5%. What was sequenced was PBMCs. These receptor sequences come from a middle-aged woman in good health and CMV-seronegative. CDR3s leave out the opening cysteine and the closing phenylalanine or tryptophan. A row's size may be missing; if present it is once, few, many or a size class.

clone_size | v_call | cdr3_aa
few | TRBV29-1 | SVEENSYGYT
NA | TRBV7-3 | ASSLNGGMNTEAF
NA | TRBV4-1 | ASSQENRAEKLF
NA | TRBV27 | ASSPGTGKYEQY
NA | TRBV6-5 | ASSYQTGTGEYGYT
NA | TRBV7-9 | ASSLVAGQGNEKLF
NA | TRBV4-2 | ASSQVEGTGGLDGYT
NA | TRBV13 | ASSPPSYLVSTDTQY
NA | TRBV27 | ASSFGGLDGYT
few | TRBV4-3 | ASSQRYSSSYNEQF
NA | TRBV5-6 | ASSLGQGYANQPQH
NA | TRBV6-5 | ASGDSALGTEAF